This T cell receptor (beta chain) was identified in a study of T-cell reconstitution after alpha-beta-depleted transplantation in children. This clonotype was counted many times. This sample's TCRbeta library carried unique molecular identifier barcodes. MiXCR, run by TCRdb on the PCR reads, gives a single entry per CDR3 protein. The table has 300,000 or so distinct CDR3 sequences, more than 9% seen once. The CDR3 covers 14 residues. CDR1 and CDR2 from the germline V gene are SGHRS and YFSETQ. Trimming at V came to 3 bases and at J to 5 bases, leaving 4 bases not matched to a gene. This chain links TRBV5-1 with TRBJ2-3; 9 bases match TRBD1. The TCR sequence derives from a human donor who donated a stem cell graft to a child with SCID. The material sequenced was PBMCs from the stem cell graft donor, taken from the stem cell graft. This chain's CDR3 is CASSWGQGKDTQYF. The CDR3 nucleotides read TGCGCCAGCAGCTGGGGACAGGGAAAAGATACGCAGTATTTT.